One sample yielded the 23 T cell receptor beta chains listed below, sequenced in a study of T cell responses to AZD1222 COVID-19 vaccine (dated by TCRdb to the early 2020s). Libraries were made using the immunoSEQ multiplex PCR assay. As stored in TCRdb, this immuneACCESS dataset retains in-frame rearrangements with V and J assigned. A fraction of the clones does not appear; measured against another copy, unresolved V genes explain less than half of the discrepancy, and the remainder lacks a known reason. In this sample the table shows 90,000 to 130,000 clones, about nine tenths of which occur a single time. 1.6% of the sample lies in the top ten. The intended sense of this specimen's time point label: baseline before first vaccination. Sequencing was performed on peripheral blood, taken on day 0 of AZD1222 vaccination. All receptors come from an adult in good health.

This sequence joins TRBV19 and TRBJ1-3, with D hard to call. V was cut by 5 bases and J by 0 bases, with 20 bases left in between. The germline V gene encodes CDR1 LNHDA and CDR2 SQIVND (reference sequence). This CDR3 comprises 18 residues. CDR3 DNA: TGTGCCAGTAGTCTTCATAACCCCCCCCTCCTCTCTGGAAACACCATATATTTT. It specifies CASSLHNPPLLSGNTIYF.

CDR3 residues: CASSRDRGETQYF. CDR3 sequence (DNA): TGTGCCAGCAGTCGGGACAGGGGAGAGACCCAGTACTTC. This sequence joins TRBV6-5 and TRBJ2-5, with 10 bases fitting TRBD1. CDR1 MNHEY and CDR2 SVGAGI come from the germline V gene. This CDR3 has 13 residues. V dropped 5 bases and J dropped 4; count of bases not matched to a gene: 1.

The rearrangement uses TRBV7-9 and TRBJ2-7, with 7 bases identical to TRBD2. V shed 5 bases and J 1 base; nucleotides not matched to a gene: 8. The germline gives CDR1 SEHNR, CDR2 FQNEAQ (reference sequence). CDR3 size: 15 residues. The CDR3: CASSQGGSLSYEQYF. In DNA form, the CDR3 reads TGTGCCAGCAGCCAGGGAGGGAGCTTATCCTACGAGCAGTACTTC.

The chain links TRBV6-5 to TRBJ1-1; perhaps TRBD1 as D (6 bases). This CDR3 has 13 residues. V was pared by 5 bases and J by 6 bases, with 13 bases between. Per the germline V gene, CDR1 is MNHEY and CDR2 is SVGAGI. Here the CDR3 reads CASSPPGAAEAFF. The CDR3 DNA follows: TGTGCCAGCAGTCCCCCAGGGGCCGCTGAAGCTTTCTTT.

The chain employs TRBV6-6 and TRBJ1-1; 8 bases align to TRBD1. Trimming at V came to 5 bases and at J to 4 bases, leaving 6 bases not matched to a gene. Germline V gives CDR1 MNHNY, CDR2 SVGAGI (reference sequence). The CDR3 totals 14 residues. The CDR3 coding sequence is TGTGCCAGCAGTCTCGACAGGGGCGGCACTGAAGCTTTCTTT. It specifies CASSLDRGGTEAFF.

CDR3 loop: CASILSRIDTRDTEAFF. The CDR3 coding sequence is TGTGCCAGCATCCTATCGAGGATCGACACTCGGGACACTGAAGCTTTCTTT. The rearrangement links TRBV7-9 to TRBJ1-1; D is unresolved. The ends were cut back, 7 bases at V and 3 bases at J, with 24 bases in the middle. This CDR3 has 17 amino acids. CDR1 is SEHNR, CDR2 FQNEAQ, per germline (reference sequence).

The rearrangement uses TRBV6-5 and TRBJ1-2; 9 bases are shared with TRBD1. Germline values: CDR1 MNHEY, CDR2 SVGAGI. J was trimmed by 3 bases and V by 6 bases; bases with no gene match: 5. The CDR3 contains 14 residues. The CDR3 sequence: CASSRTGVDYGYTF. The CDR3 DNA reads TGTGCCAGCAGCCGGACAGGGGTTGACTATGGCTACACCTTC.

The V and J genes are TRBV27 and TRBJ1-2; D call uncertain. Trimming left V 6 bases short and J 4 bases short, with 12 bases between. The CDR3 spans 13 residues. CDR1 and CDR2 (germline): MNHEY, SMNVEV (reference sequence). The CDR3 reads CASSPGRSYGYTF. CDR3 DNA sequence: TGTGCCAGCAGCCCCGGACGGTCCTATGGCTACACCTTC.

This chain connects TRBV5-6 to TRBJ1-5; 8 bases are a match to TRBD1. With 0 bases clipped from V and 11 bases from J, the junction kept 7 bases outside the gene matches. This CDR3 is 14 amino acids long. CDR1 SGHDT and CDR2 YYEEEE come from the germline V gene. CDR3 protein: CASSLAGGLGAQHF. DNA for the CDR3: TGTGCCAGCAGCTTGGCAGGGGGCCTCGGGGCCCAGCATTTT. Filled out from reference TRBV5-6 and TRBJ1-5, the complete variable domain reads DAGVTQSPTHLIKTRGQQVTLRCSPKSGHDTVSWYQQALGQGPQFIFQYYEEEERQRGNFPDRFSGHQFPNYSSELNVNALLLGDSALYLCASSLAGGLGAQHFGDGTRLSIL.

The rearrangement uses TRBV18 and TRBJ2-7; 9 nucleotides align to TRBD1. CDR1 KGHSH and CDR2 LQKENI come from the germline V gene. CDR3 size: 14 residues. V lost 2 bases to trimming and J lost 2 bases; unmatched junction nucleotides: 1. This CDR3 reads CASSPGTGTYEQYF. The CDR3 bases are TGTGCCAGCTCACCAGGGACAGGGACCTACGAGCAGTACTTC.

The rearrangement links TRBV3-1 (or the pseudogene TRBV3-2) to TRBJ2-5, with 8 bases fitting TRBD2. Germline-derived CDR1 and CDR2 are LGHDT and YNNKEL (reference sequence). The CDR3 has 13 residues. After removal of 4 bases from V and 5 bases from J, the junction contained 3 bases not matched to a gene. Written as DNA, the CDR3 is TGTGCCAGCAGCCTAGCGGGAAAGGAGACCCAGTACTTC. It encodes CASSLAGKETQYF.

There are a few counts of this clone. This rearrangement joins TRBV6-1 to TRBJ1-4; no clear D. The CDR3 spans 16 residues. Germline V gene sequence: CDR1 MNHNS, CDR2 SASEGT. The V end lost 0 bases, the J end lost 8 bases, and 16 bases lay between the germline ends. The DNA for the CDR3 is TGTGCCAGCAGTGAAGCGGGAGGACCATTCGGGGAAAAACTGTTTTTT. This gives the protein CASSEAGGPFGEKLFF.

This clone was counted only a few times. The genes are TRBV11-3 and TRBJ2-2; TRBD2 matches at 11 bases. CDR1 is SGHNT, CDR2 YENEEA, per germline. After removal of 3 bases from V and 6 bases from J, the junction contained 6 bases not matched to a gene. The CDR3 has 16 amino acids. Here the CDR3 reads CASSFPSGGLSGELFF. In DNA, the CDR3 is TGTGCCAGCAGCTTCCCTAGCGGGGGGCTCTCCGGGGAGCTGTTTTTT.

DNA of the CDR3: TGTGCCAGCAGTTACTCGACGGGGGAAAAACTGTTTTTT. This translates into CASSYSTGEKLFF. The rearrangement uses TRBV6-5 and TRBJ1-4; the D is unclear. The germline V and J ends were trimmed by 0 bases and 8 bases, with 7 bases remaining between them. This CDR3 comprises 13 residues. Germline CDR1 reads MNHEY; CDR2 reads SVGAGI.

J is TRBJ1-5 and V is TRBV6-1; TRBD1 aligns across 9 bases. This CDR3 region has 15 residues. The junction had 4 bases not matched to a gene; V was cut back by 2 bases and J by 5 bases. Germline CDR1 MNHNS, CDR2 SASEGT. CDR3 DNA: TGTGCCAGCAGTGAATCGGGACAGGGCCATCAGCCCCAGCATTTT. Amino acid sequence: CASSESGQGHQPQHF.

The V and J genes are TRBV5-5 and TRBJ1-3; TRBD1 matches 11 bases. V dropped 3 bases and J dropped 4; count of bases not matched to a gene: 6. CDR1 and CDR2 from the germline V gene are SGHKS and YYEKEE (reference sequence). The CDR3 spans 16 residues. The CDR3 nucleotides are TGTGCCAGCAGCTCAACGGACAGGGGGCTGGGAAACACCATATATTTT. Protein sequence: CASSSTDRGLGNTIYF.

The rearrangement links TRBV28 to TRBJ1-1; D is possibly TRBD1 (5 bases). This CDR3 region has 16 residues. Germline CDR1 and CDR2: MDHEN and SYDVKM. V was trimmed by 5 bases and J by 5 bases, leaving 21 bases between them. CDR3 in DNA: TGTGCCAGCAGTCCGATTTGGGGGGTAATGTTTACTGAAGCTTTCTTT. As protein: CASSPIWGVMFTEAFF.

This clone turned up a few times. The chain recombines TRBV18 with TRBJ2-2; perhaps TRBD2 as D (6 bases). The CDR3 sequence is 15 residues long. The V end was cut by 6 bases, the J end by 2 bases, with 13 bases between. Germline CDR1 and CDR2: KGHSH and LQKENI. CDR3 in DNA: TGTGCCAGCTCGAAGGACGGACTAAACACCGGGGAGCTGTTTTTT. As protein: CASSKDGLNTGELFF. The variable domain in full, with the rest retrieved from reference TRBV18 and TRBJ2-2, is NAGVMQNPRHLVRRRGQEARLRCSPMKGHSHVYWYRQLPEEGLKFMVYLQKENIIDESGMPKERFSAEFPKEGPSILRIQQVVRGDSAAYFCASSKDGLNTGELFFGEGSRLTVL.

This chain uses TRBV6-1 with TRBJ1-4, with 7 bases identical to TRBD1. Trimming took 0 bases from V and 10 from J; bases not matched to a gene: 17. This CDR3 is built from 18 residues. The germline CDR1 and CDR2 sequences are MNHNS and SASEGT. CDR3 in amino acids: CASSEADRQGGYRGKLFF. The CDR3 nucleotides read TGTGCCAGCAGTGAAGCGGATCGACAGGGCGGGTATCGGGGAAAACTGTTTTTT.

This clone came up a few times. This chain joins TRBV5-1 and TRBJ1-3; no definite D call. The ends were cut back, 4 bases at V and 0 bases at J, with 11 bases in the middle. Germline CDR1 SGHRS, CDR2 YFSETQ. The CDR3 is 15 amino acids. The CDR3 loop reads CASSLGSYSGNTIYF. Written as DNA, the CDR3 is TGCGCCAGCAGCCTTGGCAGTTACTCTGGAAACACCATATATTTT.

The chain has TRBV5-4 and TRBJ1-6; D might be TRBD1 (6 bases). This CDR3 comprises 15 residues. Germline V gene lookup returns CDR1 SGHNT and CDR2 YYREEE (reference sequence). The V end was cut by 0 bases, the J end by 9 bases, with 13 bases between. The CDR3 bases are TGTGCCAGCAGCTTGGATACAGGGAACAGTTCACCCCTCCACTTT. It is translated as CASSLDTGNSSPLHF.

This chain links TRBV2 with TRBJ1-2; 7 bases are a match to TRBD1. The CDR3 length is 15 residues. CDR1 SNHLY and CDR2 FYNNEI come from the germline V gene. V lost 8 bases and J lost 0; bases outside the gene matches: 9. CDR3 amino acids: CASRTDRWPNYGYTF. The CDR3 bases are TGTGCCAGCCGGACGGACAGGTGGCCTAACTATGGCTACACCTTC.

The chain couples TRBV5-1 to TRBJ2-6; 7 nucleotides match TRBD1. CDR1 and CDR2 from the germline V gene are SGHRS and YFSETQ. This CDR3 spans 17 amino acids. The V segment lost 3 bases and the J segment 0 bases; nucleotides outside the gene matches: 6. CDR3 sequence reads: CASSYGQALSGANVLTF. DNA for the CDR3: TGCGCCAGCAGCTACGGACAGGCTCTCTCTGGGGCCAACGTCCTGACTTTC.